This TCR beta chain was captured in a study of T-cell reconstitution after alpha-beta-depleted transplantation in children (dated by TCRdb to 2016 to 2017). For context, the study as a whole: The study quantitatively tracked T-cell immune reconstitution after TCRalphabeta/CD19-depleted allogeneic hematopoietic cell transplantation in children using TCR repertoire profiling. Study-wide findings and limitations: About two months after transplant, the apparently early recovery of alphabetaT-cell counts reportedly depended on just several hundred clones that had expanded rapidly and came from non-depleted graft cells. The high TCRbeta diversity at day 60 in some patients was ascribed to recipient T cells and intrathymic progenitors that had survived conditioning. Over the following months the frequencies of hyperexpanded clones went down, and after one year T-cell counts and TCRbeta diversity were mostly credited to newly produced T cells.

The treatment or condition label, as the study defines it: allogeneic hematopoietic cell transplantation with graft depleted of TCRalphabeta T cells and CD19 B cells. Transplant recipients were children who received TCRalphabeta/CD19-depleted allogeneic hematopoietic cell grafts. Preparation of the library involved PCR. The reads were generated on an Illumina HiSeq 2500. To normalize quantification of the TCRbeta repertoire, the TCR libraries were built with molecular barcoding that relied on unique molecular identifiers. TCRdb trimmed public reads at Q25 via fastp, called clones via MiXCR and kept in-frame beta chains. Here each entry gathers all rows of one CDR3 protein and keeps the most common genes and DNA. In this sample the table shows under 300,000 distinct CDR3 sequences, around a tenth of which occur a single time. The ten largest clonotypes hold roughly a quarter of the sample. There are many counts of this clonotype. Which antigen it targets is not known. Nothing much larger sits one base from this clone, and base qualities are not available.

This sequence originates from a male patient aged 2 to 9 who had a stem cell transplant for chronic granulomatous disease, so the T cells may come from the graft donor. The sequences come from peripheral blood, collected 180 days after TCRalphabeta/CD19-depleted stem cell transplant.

For the CDR3, the sequence is CASSYSGRAGYGYTF. The DNA sequence is as follows: TGTGCCAGCAGTTACTCAGGGAGGGCTGGCTATGGCTACACCTTC. Recombination joined TRBV6-5 with TRBJ1-2; a confident D gene designation cannot be given. The trim is 0 bases for V and 4 bases for J, with a gap of 12 bases between the germline ends. CDR1 and CDR2 (MNHEY, SVGAGI) derive from the germline V gene. The CDR3 has 15 amino acids, counting the end cysteine and phenylalanine. The kept DNA is CDR3 alone, 45 bases in frame from the first base.